This T cell receptor beta chain emerged from a study of CD8+ T cells in alopecia areata. On the study more broadly: Treated patients took oral tofacitinib at 5 to 10 mg twice daily.

The authors extracted RNA and reverse transcribed it into cDNA as the sequencing template. TCRdb keeps only in-frame clones here, not all; method: immunoSEQ multiplex PCR. This table holds 100,000 to 150,000 clones, roughly three fifths found once. The CDR3 is made up of 14 amino acids. Trimming removed 4 bases at V and 1 base at J, with 9 bases between. CDR1 and CDR2 from the germline V gene are LGHNA and YSLEER. Of note for this clone: Its antigen is still unknown.

Findings of the study overall: Alphabeta T cells residing in normal skin are also sequenced in scalp samples.

The gene calls are TRBV4-3 and TRBJ2-3; D ambiguous. Material: CD4+ T cells sorted from blood, obtained at week 0. The receptor's source is a human donor with alopecia areata. CDR3 loop: CASSLLGGTDTQYF. CDR3 DNA: TGCGCCAGCAGCCTCCTTGGCGGCACAGATACGCAGTATTTT.